The entry below gives a single TCR beta chain sequence along with its context. All enrollees were about 18 to 100 years old and from approximately 25 US areas. Participants were placed into cohorts based on the clinical history they reported. This sample stems from a study of blood T cell repertoires in COVID-19. Study summary: PBMCs, B-cell-depleted T cells, or T cells provided the cDNA or gDNA that made up the material.

The germline CDR1 and CDR2 sequences are SGHDT and YYEEEE. This CDR3 contains 15 residues. Trimming cost V 0 bases and J 7 bases, with 11 bases left between them. Original data processing: Nucleated cell number was recorded as an estimate derived from reference gene primer amplification. Using immunoSEQ multiplex PCR, the repertoire was profiled, and TCRdb retains in-frame clones only, with some absent. V, J and clone size are those of that table, while D and trimming were read from the DNA. The sample consists of about 250,000 clones, approximately 90% of them appearing once. The TCR sequence derives from a man in his forties who had recovered from COVID-19. The rearrangement links TRBV5-6 to TRBJ1-6, with D unresolved. The sequencing input was PBMCs or T cells enriched from blood (not recorded which). CDR3: CASSLEAGANSPLHF. In nucleotides, the CDR3 is TGTGCCAGCAGCTTGGAGGCGGGAGCAAATTCACCCCTCCACTTT.